The 27 T cell receptor beta chains below all came from one sample that was sequenced in a study of neurological immune-mediated disorders. TCRdb re-called the 5' RACE reads through MiXCR, storing one row per CDR3 protein. This table has about 59,000 distinct CDR3 sequences, approximately 25% appearing once. The time point denotes: technical triplicate 2. Sequencing was done on a sample of PBMCs. The receptors shown here come from a man aged 55 to 70 with HTLV-1-associated myelopathy (HAM/TSP).

This clonotype was counted many times. V is TRBV5-1 and J is TRBJ2-3; D is uncertain. Trimming removed 3 bases at V and 0 bases at J, with 11 bases between. This CDR3 comprises 15 residues. Germline V gives CDR1 SGHRS, CDR2 YFSETQ. The CDR3 reads CASSSTAMSTDTQYF. DNA of the CDR3: TGCGCCAGCAGCTCCACAGCTATGAGCACAGATACGCAGTATTTT.

This clonotype showed up many times. The V call is TRBV20-1, the J call TRBJ1-1, with a possible D match to TRBD1 (6 bases). Germline V gene lookup returns CDR1 DFQATT and CDR2 SNEGSKA (reference sequence). The CDR3 covers 13 residues. V lost 0 bases to trimming and J lost 9 bases, with 14 bases between them. The CDR3 DNA is TGCAGTGCTAGAGATATTATGAGGGGGAAAGCTTTCTTT. The encoded protein is CSARDIMRGKAFF.

This clonotype was detected ten times or more. V and J are TRBV5-1 and TRBJ1-1; D not certain. Germline CDR1 SGHRS, CDR2 YFSETQ. V lost 2 bases, J lost 2 bases, and 7 bases lay in between. The CDR3 consists of 13 residues. The CDR3 is CASSFEANTEAFF. CDR3 in DNA: TGCGCCAGCAGCTTTGAGGCCAACACTGAAGCTTTCTTT.

V usage is TRBV5-1 and J usage is TRBJ2-7, with D maybe TRBD2 (5 bases). Trimming removed 0 bases from V and 1 base from J, with 11 bases in between. The CDR3 covers 15 residues. Germline values: CDR1 SGHRS, CDR2 YFSETQ. The CDR3, as DNA: TGCGCCAGCAGCTTGGACGGGATCGGGTCCTACGAGCAGTACTTC. Residues: CASSLDGIGSYEQYF.

This clonotype was found many times. The rearrangement joins TRBV10-3 to TRBJ2-5; D may be TRBD2 (7 bases). Germline CDR1 and CDR2: ENHRY and SYGVKD. The CDR3 sequence is 14 residues long. Trimming stripped 0 bases from V and 4 bases from J, with 9 bases between. The CDR3 DNA reads as TGTGCCATCAGTGAGTCGGGGGGGCGAGAGACCCAGTACTTC. Translated, it gives CAISESGGRETQYF.

The table lists this clonotype with a count of one. Written as DNA, the CDR3 is TGTGACAGGAGTTACGTGGGGGGTACAGATACGCAGTATTTT. Its protein product is CDRSYVGGTDTQYF. The rearrangement links TRBV6-5 to TRBJ2-3; TRBD2 is a possible D gene (6 bases). This CDR3 contains 14 residues. The V gene's germline CDR1 is MNHEY and CDR2 SVGAGI.

This clonotype was seen repeatedly, ten times or more. The J gene is TRBJ2-7, the V gene TRBV20-1; D not certain. The germline V gene encodes CDR1 DFQATT and CDR2 SNEGSKA (reference sequence). The ends were cut back, 3 bases at V and 2 bases at J, with 5 bases in the middle. There are 11 residues in the CDR3. CDR3 sequence reads: CSASGAYEQYF. CDR3 coding DNA: TGCAGTGCTAGTGGGGCCTACGAGCAGTACTTC.

In nucleotides, the CDR3 is TGTGCCACCAGCAGGGGAGGACAGAAGTACGAGCAGTACTTC. Its protein is CATSRGGQKYEQYF. The chain is built from TRBV15 and TRBJ2-7, with D perhaps given as TRBD1 or TRBD2 (6 bases each). V was cut by 3 bases and J by 4 bases, with 13 bases left in between. Germline CDR1 and CDR2: LNHNV and YYDKDF (reference sequence). The CDR3 contains 14 residues.

This clonotype has at least ten counts. The chain recombines TRBV5-1 with TRBJ2-2, with TRBD1 matching 8 bases. The CDR3 is 16 residues long. The V segment lost 0 bases and the J segment 9 bases; nucleotides outside the gene matches: 10. Germline CDR1 SGHRS, CDR2 YFSETQ. Here the CDR3 DNA reads TGCGCCAGCAGCTTGGACCAGGGGGCGAGAAGCTGGGAGCTGTTTTTT. Protein sequence: CASSLDQGARSWELFF.

The chain carries TRBV5-1 and TRBJ2-6, with D perhaps matching TRBD1 (6 bases). Germline CDR1 reads SGHRS; CDR2 reads YFSETQ. This CDR3 has 16 amino acids. The V end lost 0 bases, the J end lost 1 base, and 8 bases lay between the germline ends. CDR3 sequence reads: CASSLDRASGANVLTF. For the CDR3, the DNA is TGCGCCAGCAGCTTGGACAGGGCGTCTGGGGCCAACGTCCTGACTTTC.

This clonotype was detected many times. The chain combines TRBV4-1 with TRBJ2-1; D is undetermined. CDR1 MGHRA and CDR2 YSYEKL come from the germline V gene. Trimming left V 0 bases short and J 0 bases short, with 21 bases between. The CDR3 is 20 amino acids. In DNA, the CDR3 is TGCGCCAGCAGCCAAGATTTGCTGGAAACTCCCATGAGCTCCTACAATGAGCAGTTCTTC. This sequence encodes CASSQDLLETPMSSYNEQFF.

This clonotype was counted at least ten times. The gene calls are TRBV2 and TRBJ2-5; D perhaps matches TRBD2 (6 bases). CDR1 and CDR2 from the germline V gene are SNHLY and FYNNEI. Trimming removed 6 bases at V and 8 bases at J, with 19 bases between. The CDR3 is made up of 14 amino acids. For the CDR3, the DNA is TGTGCCAGCAGGCTGCTAGCGCCTTCTATAACCCAGTACTTC. Translating gives CASRLLAPSITQYF.

CDR3 nucleotides: TGCGCCAGCAGCTTGAACCTAGCACATCCGAATGAGCAGTTCTTC. It codes for CASSLNLAHPNEQFF. This chain connects TRBV5-1 to TRBJ2-1, with D perhaps matching TRBD2 (5 bases). Germline CDR1 SGHRS, CDR2 YFSETQ. The CDR3 loop spans 15 amino acids. V dropped 1 base and J dropped 7 bases, with 15 bases sitting between them.

Ten or more counts support this clonotype. V is TRBV10-3 and J is TRBJ2-6; perhaps TRBD1 as D (6 bases). The germline CDR1 and CDR2 sequences are ENHRY and SYGVKD. Trimming left V 3 bases short and J 0 bases short, with 18 bases between. The CDR3 is 19 residues long. The DNA of the CDR3 is TGTGCCATCAGTGATAGTTGGACAGATTTATACTCTGGGGCCAACGTCCTGACTTTC. It is translated as CAISDSWTDLYSGANVLTF.

This clonotype was seen ten or more times. The chain uses TRBV27 and TRBJ1-6; D possibly corresponds to TRBD1 (5 bases). V lost 3 bases to trimming and J lost 7 bases, with 10 bases between them. Germline V gene sequence: CDR1 MNHEY, CDR2 SMNVEV (reference sequence). This CDR3 comprises 14 residues. Here the CDR3 DNA reads TGTGCCAGCAGTTTTCAGGGACCCAATTCACCCCTCCACTTT. Translating it yields CASSFQGPNSPLHF.

With regard to this clonotype: One junction end disagrees with the germline gene, perhaps due to a read error. The chain has TRBV7-2 and TRBJ2-1; tentative D call: TRBD2 (5 bases). CDR1 SGHTA and CDR2 FQGNSA come from the germline V gene. The length of the CDR3 is 16 residues. The CDR3 sequence: CANSFLARSSYYEQFF. CDR3 DNA: TGTGCCAACAGCTTCTTAGCGAGGAGCTCCTACTATGAGCAGTTCTTC.

This clonotype was seen at least ten times. The rearrangement links TRBV6-1 to TRBJ2-6, with D unresolved. Trimming took off 7 bases at V and 0 bases at J, with 13 bases between the two ends. The CDR3 runs 16 residues. Germline V gives CDR1 MNHNS, CDR2 SASEGT. The CDR3 bases are TGTGCCAGCACGGGCAGCCTTTCCTCTGGGGCCAACGTCCTGACTTTC. This encodes CASTGSLSSGANVLTF.

This clonotype was observed many times. The chain joins TRBV5-5 to TRBJ1-2, with D hard to call. Germline loops: CDR1 SGHKS, CDR2 YYEKEE (reference sequence). Trimming pared 3 bases from V and 7 bases from J, leaving 10 bases between. The CDR3 runs 12 residues. In nucleotides, the CDR3 is TGTGCCAGCAGCTACAACACTGGTGGCTACACCTTC. Translated: CASSYNTGGYTF.

This chain's CDR3 is CSVEVGEETQYF. The CDR3 region has the DNA TGCAGCGTTGAAGTGGGGGAGGAGACCCAGTACTTC. V is TRBV29-1 and J is TRBJ2-5, with D perhaps matching TRBD1 or TRBD2 (5 bases each). Germline V gene lookup returns CDR1 SQVTM and CDR2 ANQGSEA. This CDR3 is built from 12 residues. V shed 1 base and J shed 5 bases, with 8 bases lying between them.

This clonotype was seen ten or more times. The gene calls are TRBV7-9 and TRBJ1-2; D is undetermined. From germline, CDR1 is SEHNR and CDR2 FQNEAQ (reference sequence). Trimming shortened V by 1 base and J by 4 bases, and 7 bases separated the two germline ends. The CDR3 length is 13 residues. The CDR3 is CASSLGAAYGYTF. CDR3 nucleotide sequence: TGTGCCAGCAGCTTAGGGGCGGCCTATGGCTACACCTTC. Full variable domain (rest looked up from reference TRBV7-9 and TRBJ1-2): DTGVSQNPRHKITKRGQNVTFRCDPISEHNRLYWYRQTLGQGPEFLTYFQNEAQLEKSRLLSDRFSAERPKGSFSTLEIQRTEQGDSAMYLCASSLGAAYGYTFGSGTRLTVV.

The table lists this clonotype with many counts. The genes are TRBV20-1 and TRBJ2-2; no firm D call. V shed 2 bases and J shed 3 bases, with 10 bases lying between them. CDR1 and CDR2 (germline): DFQATT, SNEGSKA (reference sequence). The CDR3 extends over 14 amino acids. CDR3 protein: CSARLDRYTGELFF. The CDR3 DNA reads as TGCAGTGCTAGACTAGACCGATACACCGGGGAGCTGTTTTTT.

This chain uses TRBV29-1 with TRBJ1-1; the D gene is possibly TRBD1 (5 bases). V was shortened by 4 bases and J by 7 bases, with 13 bases between the two germline ends. Looked up from germline, CDR1 is SQVTM and CDR2 is ANQGSEA. This CDR3 has 12 amino acids. CDR3 sequence (DNA): TGCAGCGTTGGATTTGGGGGGATTGAAGCTTTCTTT. It codes for CSVGFGGIEAFF.

This clonotype has a count of ten or more. J is TRBJ1-6 and V is TRBV7-8; weak D call: TRBD1 (6 bases). Germline lookup yields CDR1 SGHVS and CDR2 FQNEAQ. Trimming stripped 5 bases from V and 9 bases from J, with 14 bases between. The CDR3 has 14 amino acids. The CDR3 sequence: CASSLGQSSSPLHF. The DNA of the CDR3 is TGTGCCAGCAGCCTAGGACAGTCATCTTCACCCCTCCACTTT.

The chain carries TRBV9 and TRBJ1-5; TRBD1 might be the D (6 bases). The germline V and J ends were trimmed by 2 bases and 4 bases, with 13 bases remaining between them. Per germline, CDR1 SGDLS and CDR2 YYNGEE. The CDR3 contains 15 residues. CDR3 amino acids: CASSVGGLANQPQHF. The CDR3 DNA reads as TGTGCCAGCAGCGTTGGGGGGCTCGCAAATCAGCCCCAGCATTTT.

In regard to this clonotype: The junction and the germline gene differ at one end; a read error may be behind it. The rearrangement joins TRBV6-1 to TRBJ1-6; 8 bases line up with TRBD1. Germline CDR1 and CDR2: MNHNS and SASEGT. This CDR3 spans 17 amino acids. Written as DNA, the CDR3 is TGTGCCAGCAGTACATACGGAGGACAGGGACGAGATTCACCCCTCCATTTT. The encoded protein is CASSTYGGQGRDSPLHF.

The chain carries TRBV5-1 and TRBJ2-5; possible D gene TRBD2, 6 bases. Germline V CDR1 and CDR2: SGHRS, YFSETQ. The CDR3 runs 16 residues. The ends were cut back, 1 base at V and 1 base at J, with 14 bases in the middle. In DNA form, the CDR3 reads TGCGCCAGCAGCTTGTCACCAGGGACTGGCCAAGAGACCCAGTACTTC. This sequence encodes CASSLSPGTGQETQYF. Based on the CDR3 plus reference TRBV5-1 and TRBJ2-5, the full variable domain is KAGVTQTPRYLIKTRGQQVTLSCSPISGHRSVSWYQQTPGQGLQFLFEYFSETQRNKGNFPGRFSGRQFSNSRSEMNVSTLELGDSALYLCASSLSPGTGQETQYFGPGTRLLVL.

Concerning this clonotype: The CDR3 carries no conserved terminal phenylalanine or tryptophan, so it likely arises from a read error. This chain connects TRBV20-1 to TRBJ2-7; a possible D gene is TRBD1 (5 bases). Germline CDR1 DFQATT, CDR2 SNEGSKA (reference sequence). CDR3 length equals 12 residues. Trimming pared 0 bases from V and 5 bases from J, leaving 8 bases between. The CDR3 DNA follows: TGCAGTGCTAGAGACAGGGTCCACGAGCAGTACTCT. This encodes CSARDRVHEQYS.